This TCR beta chain was obtained from a study of blood T cell repertoires in COVID-19. Germline V gene data show CDR1 as SGDLS and CDR2 as YYNGEE. With 1 base clipped from V and 7 bases from J, the junction kept 7 bases outside the gene matches. CDR3 length: 15 residues. Here immunoSEQ multiplex PCR was the method, and the copy in TCRdb shows in-frame clones only, minus some. The repertoire includes some 220,000 clones, roughly 86% of them detected once, and less than 4.5% sits in the top ten. This clone turned up a few times. Sequenced: peripheral blood. The J gene is TRBJ1-2, the V gene TRBV9; 10 bases map to TRBD1. This sequence originates from a man aged 45-65 years with acute or convalescent COVID-19. CDR3 residues: CASSVRDRGGAGYTF. The CDR3 DNA is TGTGCCAGCAGCGTACGGGACAGGGGTGGTGCTGGCTACACCTTC. Full variable domain (missing parts from reference TRBV9 and TRBJ1-2): DSGVTQTPKHLITATGQRVTLRCSPRSGDLSVYWYQQSLDQGLQFLIQYYNGEERAKGNILERFSAQQFPDLHSELNLSSLELGDSALYFCASSVRDRGGAGYTFGSGTRLTVV.